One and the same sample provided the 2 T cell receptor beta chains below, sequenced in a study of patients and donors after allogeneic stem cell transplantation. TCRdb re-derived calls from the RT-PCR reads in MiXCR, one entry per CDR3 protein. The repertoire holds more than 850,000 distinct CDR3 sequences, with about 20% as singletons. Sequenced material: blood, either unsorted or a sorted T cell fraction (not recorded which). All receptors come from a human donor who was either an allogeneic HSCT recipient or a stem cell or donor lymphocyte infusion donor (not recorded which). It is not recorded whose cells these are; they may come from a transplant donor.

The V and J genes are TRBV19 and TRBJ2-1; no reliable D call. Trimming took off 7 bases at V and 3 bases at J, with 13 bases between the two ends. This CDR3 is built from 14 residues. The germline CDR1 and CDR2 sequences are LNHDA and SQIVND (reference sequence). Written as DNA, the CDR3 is TGTGCCAGTAAGAGTATTGCGAACTACAATGAGCAGTTCTTC. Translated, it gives CASKSIANYNEQFF.

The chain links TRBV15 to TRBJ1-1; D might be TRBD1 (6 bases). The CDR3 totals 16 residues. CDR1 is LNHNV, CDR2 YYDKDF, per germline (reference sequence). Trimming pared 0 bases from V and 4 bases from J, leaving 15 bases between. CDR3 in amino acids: CATSRDWEQGITEAFF. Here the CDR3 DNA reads TGTGCCACCAGCAGAGATTGGGAACAGGGCATCACTGAAGCTTTCTTT.